Following are 8 T cell receptor beta chains from one sample sequenced in a study of chemoradiotherapy in HPV16-positive cancers. Here immunoSEQ multiplex PCR was the method, and the copy in TCRdb shows in-frame clones only, minus some. Among thousands of clones, 74% were seen once, and the ten largest hold roughly 10%. The sequences come from tumor tissue, collected from a patient who underwent chemoradiotherapy. The receptors stem from a human donor with HPV-associated anogenital cancer.

This sequence joins TRBV14 and TRBJ1-5; no firm D call. Germline CDR1 reads SGHDN; CDR2 reads FVKESK. This CDR3 spans 12 amino acids. V lost 2 bases to trimming and J lost 6 bases, with 5 bases between them. CDR3 sequence: CASSQISQPQHF. CDR3 DNA sequence: TGTGCCAGCAGCCAAATCAGTCAGCCCCAGCATTTT.

The chain combines TRBV18 with TRBJ2-3; 8 bases align to TRBD1. In germline, CDR1 is KGHSH, CDR2 LQKENI. The CDR3 extends over 16 amino acids. V lost 3 bases to trimming and J lost 2 bases; unmatched junction nucleotides: 7. The CDR3 here is CASSPRTGTNTDTQYF. The CDR3, as DNA: TGTGCCAGCTCACCCAGGACAGGGACAAACACAGATACGCAGTATTTT.

This clone was detected only a few times. This sequence joins TRBV29-1 and TRBJ2-7; the D call may be TRBD1 or TRBD2 (6 bases each). The CDR3 loop spans 12 amino acids. The germline V gene encodes CDR1 SQVTM and CDR2 ANQGSEA. Trimming removed 3 bases from V and 7 bases from J, with 13 bases in between. In DNA form, the CDR3 reads TGCAGCGTTGACCCTGGGGGGCGTGAGCAGTACTTC. It codes for CSVDPGGREQYF.

The V gene is TRBV2, the J gene TRBJ2-7; D is ambiguous. The V end was cut by 4 bases, the J end by 1 base, with 5 bases between. The germline CDR1 and CDR2 sequences are SNHLY and FYNNEI. The CDR3 extends over 12 amino acids. This chain's CDR3 is CASSATSYEQYF. CDR3 DNA sequence: TGTGCCAGCAGTGCTACTTCCTACGAGCAGTACTTC.

This chain connects TRBV19 to TRBJ2-7, with a weak D call TRBD2 (7 bases). Trimming removed 5 bases at V and 2 bases at J, with 19 bases between. CDR3 length: 16 amino acids. CDR1 and CDR2 (germline): LNHDA, SQIVND (reference sequence). For the CDR3, the DNA is TGTGCCAGTAGTGGCAGCCGGGGAGGGGGAACCTACGAGCAGTACTTC. Translating it yields CASSGSRGGGTYEQYF.

V usage is TRBV7-8 and J usage is TRBJ2-1; 12 bases line up with TRBD2. Germline CDR1 SGHVS, CDR2 FQNEAQ. V dropped 3 bases and J dropped 10; count of bases not matched to a gene: 4. This CDR3 comprises 14 residues. The CDR3 reads CASSFLAGGGEQFF. CDR3 sequence (DNA): TGTGCCAGCAGCTTTCTAGCGGGAGGGGGGGAGCAGTTCTTC.

The rearrangement links TRBV5-1 to TRBJ2-1; D might be TRBD2 (6 bases). The germline CDR1 and CDR2 sequences are SGHRS and YFSETQ. Between the trimmed V and J ends, which lost 0 bases and 5 bases, there was a span of 9 bases. The CDR3 consists of 14 residues. CDR3 nucleotide sequence: TGCGCCAGCAGCTTGGGCGGGGCCGACAATGAGCAGTTCTTC. Encoded protein: CASSLGGADNEQFF.

This chain uses TRBV30 with TRBJ1-5, with D unclear. There are 13 residues in the CDR3. Between the trimmed V and J ends, which lost 0 bases and 4 bases, there was a span of 7 bases. Germline V lookup: CDR1 GTSNPN, CDR2 SVGIG (reference sequence). CDR3 sequence reads: CAWSVSQNQPQHF. In DNA form, the CDR3 reads TGTGCCTGGAGTGTCAGTCAGAATCAGCCCCAGCATTTT.